This T cell receptor (beta chain) was sequenced for a study of technical replicates of blood from a few donors. Per germline, CDR1 SNHLY and CDR2 FYNNEI. There are 15 residues in the CDR3. Trimming cost V 9 bases and J 3 bases; bases outside gene matches: 8. Clones were read by immunoSEQ multiplex PCR, and TCRdb kept only the in-frame ones, dropping some. Among tens of thousands of clones listed, roughly 94% were seen once. The sequenced material came from T cells isolated from PBMCs. The TCR was taken from a human donor in good health. The rearrangement joins TRBV2 to TRBJ2-1, with TRBD1 identical over 10 bases. The CDR3 DNA sequence: TGTGCCAGTACAACCGGGACAGGGGTCTACAATGAGCAGTTCTTC. This encodes CASTTGTGVYNEQFF.